These 23 T cell receptor beta chains originate from one sample sequenced in a study of shared clonotypes between healthy human individuals. Sequencing used immunoSEQ multiplex PCR; TCRdb keeps in-frame clones, though not all of them. The sample consists of approximately 530,000 clones, 90% to 97% of them appearing once. The specimen sequenced was naive CD4+ T cells sorted from blood. Specified subset: CD45RA+ positively selected. The receptor set was obtained from a woman under 40 in good health.

This clone appeared a single time. The rearrangement uses TRBV28 and TRBJ1-2; tentatively, D is TRBD1 (5 bases). V was trimmed by 6 bases and J by 5 bases, leaving 16 bases between them. Per the germline V gene, CDR1 is MDHEN and CDR2 is SYDVKM. This CDR3 comprises 14 residues. The CDR3 DNA reads TGTGCCAGCAGAACCTCAGGGTTGGTATATGGCTACACCTTC. Protein sequence: CASRTSGLVYGYTF.

J is TRBJ2-3 and V is TRBV5-1; D is possibly TRBD1 (6 bases). With 7 bases removed from V and 2 bases from J, the gap between germline ends came to 14 bases. This CDR3 has 14 residues. The V gene's germline CDR1 is SGHRS and CDR2 YFSETQ. The CDR3 loop reads CASARDTNTDTQYF. CDR3 sequence (DNA): TGCGCCAGCGCCCGGGACACCAACACAGATACGCAGTATTTT.

The rearrangement links TRBV18 to TRBJ1-4; D is undetermined. The germline V gene has CDR1 KGHSH and CDR2 LQKENI. The CDR3 runs 13 residues. Between the trimmed V and J ends, which lost 0 bases and 8 bases, there was a span of 7 bases. CDR3 region: CASSPPNQEKLFF. CDR3 bases: TGTGCCAGCTCACCACCGAACCAAGAAAAACTGTTTTTT.

The gene calls are TRBV7-2 and TRBJ2-7; TRBD1 matches 11 bases. J gave up 2 bases and V 1 base, and 4 bases lay outside the gene matches. Germline V gives CDR1 SGHTA, CDR2 FQGNSA. The CDR3 spans 16 residues. CDR3 bases: TGTGCCAGCAGCTTAGAGCCGGGACAGGGGGCCTACGAGCAGTACTTC. Encoded protein: CASSLEPGQGAYEQYF. Based on the CDR3 plus reference TRBV7-2 and TRBJ2-7, the full variable domain is GAGVSQSPSNKVTEKGKDVELRCDPISGHTALYWYRQSLGQGLEFLIYFQGNSAPDKSGLPSDRFSAERTGGSVSTLTIQRTQQEDSAVYLCASSLEPGQGAYEQYFGPGTRLTVT.

The rearrangement joins TRBV6-6 to TRBJ2-5; 9 bases align to TRBD1. Germline V gives CDR1 MNHNY, CDR2 SVGAGI (reference sequence). V dropped 0 bases and J dropped 4; count of bases not matched to a gene: 3. This CDR3 is built from 15 residues. CDR3 protein: CASSYSTGGRETQYF. Here the CDR3 DNA reads TGTGCCAGCAGTTACTCGACAGGGGGACGAGAGACCCAGTACTTC.

The chain employs TRBV11-2 and TRBJ2-3; 7 nucleotides match TRBD2. The CDR3 has 16 amino acids. CDR1 SGHAT and CDR2 FQNNGV come from the germline V gene. The junction had 10 bases not matched to a gene; V was cut back by 5 bases and J by 2 bases. In DNA, the CDR3 is TGTGCCAGCAGCCTCCCCCCGCGGGGGATCACAGATACGCAGTATTTT. This encodes CASSLPPRGITDTQYF.

This chain uses TRBV9 with TRBJ2-7, with 9 bases matching TRBD1. The CDR3 runs to 14 residues. Trimming removed 0 bases from V and 5 bases from J; junction bases left unmatched: 3. Germline CDR1 is SGDLS and CDR2 is YYNGEE. As DNA, the CDR3 is TGTGCCAGCAGCGTAGACAGGGGGCTCGACGAGCAGTACTTC. Its protein product is CASSVDRGLDEQYF.

The V gene is TRBV28, the J gene TRBJ1-4, with D unclear. V lost 5 bases to trimming and J lost 0 bases, with 4 bases between them. Germline CDR1 reads MDHEN; CDR2 reads SYDVKM. This CDR3 has 13 residues. The CDR3 protein is CASSLTTNEKLFF. The CDR3 bases are TGTGCCAGCAGTCTAACAACTAATGAAAAACTGTTTTTT. The full variable domain, completed using reference TRBV28 and TRBJ1-4, is DVKVTQSSRYLVKRTGEKVFLECVQDMDHENMFWYRQDPGLGLRLIYFSYDVKMKEKGDIPEGYSVSREKKERFSLILESASTNQTSMYLCASSLTTNEKLFFGSGTQLSVL.

This chain joins TRBV18 and TRBJ1-1, with no clear D. Trimming cost V 2 bases and J 3 bases, with 7 bases left between them. The CDR3 consists of 13 residues. CDR1 is KGHSH and CDR2 is LQKENI in the germline V gene. CDR3 sequence (DNA): TGTGCCAGCTCACCAAGAGCTGACACTGAAGCTTTCTTT. Translated: CASSPRADTEAFF.

This sequence joins TRBV15 and TRBJ1-2; D perhaps matches TRBD1 (5 bases). Germline CDR1 is LNHNV and CDR2 is YYDKDF (reference sequence). Trimming cost V 1 base and J 7 bases, with 7 bases left between them. The CDR3 has 12 amino acids. In DNA form, the CDR3 reads TGTGCCACCAGCAGAGCGGGACTTGGCTACACCTTC. It specifies CATSRAGLGYTF.

V is TRBV6-5 and J is TRBJ1-1, with D possibly being TRBD1 (6 bases). Trimming took 6 bases from V and 5 from J, leaving 13 bases between them. CDR3 size: 13 residues. CDR1 is MNHEY and CDR2 is SVGAGI in the germline V gene. The CDR3 reads CASRASRGTEAFF. In DNA, the CDR3 is TGTGCCAGCAGGGCCTCCAGGGGTACTGAAGCTTTCTTT.

The V and J genes are TRBV28 and TRBJ2-7; D is perhaps TRBD2 (6 bases). V dropped 8 bases and J dropped 1 base, with 18 bases sitting between them. The germline V gene has CDR1 MDHEN and CDR2 SYDVKM. The CDR3 spans 15 residues. CDR3 sequence reads: CASPPGIGGSYEQYF. As DNA, the CDR3 is TGTGCCAGCCCTCCGGGGATCGGGGGATCCTACGAGCAGTACTTC.

The chain uses TRBV6-5 and TRBJ2-7, with D unclear. Germline-derived CDR1 and CDR2 are MNHEY and SVGAGI. Trimming removed 2 bases at V and 6 bases at J, with 14 bases between. The CDR3 spans 14 residues. The CDR3 DNA is TGTGCCAGCAGTTACCGGCCCGGGTCGGGCGAGCAGTACTTC. It translates to CASSYRPGSGEQYF.

The chain is built from TRBV9 and TRBJ2-2; TRBD1 matches 7 bases. This CDR3 is 14 amino acids long. Germline loops: CDR1 SGDLS, CDR2 YYNGEE. Trimming removed 8 bases from V and 1 base from J; junction bases left unmatched: 5. The CDR3 region has the DNA TGTGCCAGTTCAAACAGGGGGAACACCGGGGAGCTGTTTTTT. Encoded protein: CASSNRGNTGELFF.

A note on this clone: Other DNA sequences in this sample translate to the same CDR3. The genes are TRBV18 and TRBJ1-2; D remains ambiguous. CDR1 is KGHSH, CDR2 LQKENI, per germline. This CDR3 has 11 residues. The germline V and J ends were trimmed by 3 bases and 6 bases, with 5 bases remaining between them. CDR3 nucleotides: TGTGCCAGCTCACCGCGGGATGGCTACACCTTC. Translated, it gives CASSPRDGYTF. Full variable domain (rest looked up from reference TRBV18 and TRBJ1-2): NAGVMQNPRHLVRRRGQEARLRCSPMKGHSHVYWYRQLPEEGLKFMVYLQKENIIDESGMPKERFSAEFPKEGPSILRIQQVVRGDSAAYFCASSPRDGYTFGSGTRLTVV.

The chain employs TRBV18 and TRBJ2-3; TRBD1 is a possible D gene (6 bases). The germline V gene encodes CDR1 KGHSH and CDR2 LQKENI. Trimming shortened V by 4 bases and J by 3 bases, and 20 bases separated the two germline ends. This CDR3 comprises 17 residues. The CDR3 protein is CASSRLGAHAKTDTQYF. The CDR3 DNA reads TGTGCCAGCTCACGTTTGGGGGCCCACGCTAAGACAGATACGCAGTATTTT. The whole variable domain, remainder taken from reference TRBV18 and TRBJ2-3, is NAGVMQNPRHLVRRRGQEARLRCSPMKGHSHVYWYRQLPEEGLKFMVYLQKENIIDESGMPKERFSAEFPKEGPSILRIQQVVRGDSAAYFCASSRLGAHAKTDTQYFGPGTRLTVL.

The chain is built from TRBV28 and TRBJ2-1, with a possible D match to TRBD2 (7 bases). In germline, CDR1 is MDHEN, CDR2 SYDVKM. CDR3 size: 11 residues. Trimming pared 8 bases from V and 8 bases from J, leaving 10 bases between. The CDR3 coding sequence is TGTGCCAGCGGGAGGGGGGATGAGCAGTTCTTC. Protein: CASGRGDEQFF. Filled out from reference TRBV28 and TRBJ2-1, the complete variable domain reads DVKVTQSSRYLVKRTGEKVFLECVQDMDHENMFWYRQDPGLGLRLIYFSYDVKMKEKGDIPEGYSVSREKKERFSLILESASTNQTSMYLCASGRGDEQFFGPGTRLTVL.

The chain combines TRBV7-4 with TRBJ1-3; no clear D. The CDR3 consists of 14 residues. The germline CDR1 and CDR2 sequences are SGHVT and SQSDAQ. Trimming left V 3 bases short and J 1 base short, with 7 bases between. CDR3 DNA sequence: TGTGCCAGCAGCTTTCAGGAATCTGGAAACACCATATATTTT. This codes for CASSFQESGNTIYF.

The rearrangement links TRBV7-9 to TRBJ2-1; D is perhaps TRBD2 (6 bases). CDR3 length: 13 residues. Trimming removed 7 bases from V and 4 bases from J, with 11 bases in between. Germline CDR1 SEHNR, CDR2 FQNEAQ (reference sequence). CDR3 amino acids: CASTGDKYNEQFF. CDR3 DNA sequence: TGTGCCAGCACGGGAGACAAATACAATGAGCAGTTCTTC. Based on the CDR3 plus reference TRBV7-9 and TRBJ2-1, the full variable domain is DTGVSQNPRHKITKRGQNVTFRCDPISEHNRLYWYRQTLGQGPEFLTYFQNEAQLEKSRLLSDRFSAERPKGSFSTLEIQRTEQGDSAMYLCASTGDKYNEQFFGPGTRLTVL.

The chain is built from TRBV5-1 and TRBJ2-3, with TRBD1 as a possible D gene (5 bases). The CDR3 totals 13 residues. Germline CDR1 is SGHRS and CDR2 is YFSETQ. V was trimmed by 4 bases and J by 6 bases, leaving 12 bases between them. In nucleotides, the CDR3 is TGCGCCAGCAGCGTGGACGACAGCGATACGCAGTATTTT. Translation gives CASSVDDSDTQYF.

The V and J genes are TRBV19 and TRBJ2-7, with D perhaps matching TRBD1 (6 bases). Between the trimmed V and J ends, which lost 4 bases and 4 bases, there was a span of 20 bases. Germline V gives CDR1 LNHDA, CDR2 SQIVND (reference sequence). The CDR3 is 16 amino acids. The CDR3 DNA is TGTGCCAGTAGTACCAGGGGCTACCCCGGGCGATACGAGCAGTACTTC. This gives the protein CASSTRGYPGRYEQYF.

The rearrangement uses TRBV6-5 and TRBJ2-1, with TRBD2 matching 10 bases. The ends lost 10 bases at V and 9 bases at J; junction bases unmatched: 15. The CDR3 sequence is 15 residues long. Germline loops: CDR1 MNHEY, CDR2 SVGAGI. CDR3 in DNA: TGTGCCAACCAATTAACTAGCGGGGTATTGAGTGAGCAGTTCTTC. Translating it yields CANQLTSGVLSEQFF.

The DNA of the CDR3 is TGTGCCAGTACCCGAAGGGGGTCTCCTGGGGCCAACGTCCTGACTTTC. It translates to CASTRRGSPGANVLTF. The V call is TRBV19, the J call TRBJ2-6; D is possibly TRBD1 (6 bases). The V gene's germline CDR1 is LNHDA and CDR2 SQIVND (reference sequence). This CDR3 region has 16 residues. The ends were cut back, 7 bases at V and 2 bases at J, with 15 bases in the middle. The variable domain in full, with the rest retrieved from reference TRBV19 and TRBJ2-6, is DGGITQSPKYLFRKEGQNVTLSCEQNLNHDAMYWYRQDPGQGLRLIYYSQIVNDFQKGDIAEGYSVSREKKESFPLTVTSAQKNPTAFYLCASTRRGSPGANVLTFGAGSRLTVL.